This T cell receptor (beta chain) was found in a study of shared clonotypes between healthy human individuals (dated by TCRdb to 2020 to 2021). Regarding the study in general: The cohort included a few men and a couple of women between 18 and 49 years of age. Per donor, three plates each were used for CD4 naive and CD4 memory, two for CD8 naive, and one for CD8 memory. To estimate repertoire size and how much clonotypes are shared between individuals, the study performed deep sequencing of blood TCR repertoires from about 5 healthy adults. Libraries were prepared and TCR repertoires were sequenced by different laboratories using diverse techniques, in order to increase sequencing depth and limit assay-specific biases. Per donor, leukapheresis produced somewhere between about 0.94 and 8.9 billion PBMCs. Summary of the overall study and its limitations: Sampling was restricted to blood, and TCR repertoires in tissue are likely to differ from TCR repertoires in blood. Higher generation probabilities were observed for clonotypes shared by all four sorted-subset donors than for non-shared clonotypes. Sharing across several donors was observed for about 5% of naive CD4, less than 4% of naive CD8, over 2% of memory CD4, and roughly 0.4% of memory CD8 clonotypes. Naive subsets generally had larger estimated clonotype richness than memory subsets did. The genetic and exposure-history diversity represented was limited by the small number of donors. Based on pairwise subsampling, the degree of clonotype sharing among donors was expected to be affected by sequencing depth. Incomplete sequencing was indicated by rarefaction of sorted-subset datasets, despite the large sequencing depth.

The donors were healthy, HIV-negative adults with no recently reported acute infections or vaccinations. All donors were Caucasian adults living in Nashville, Tennessee, USA. CD4+ T cells were enriched by magnetic negative selection, after which naive cells were positively selected on CD45RA and the negative fraction was taken as the memory subset. Blood was obtained by leukapheresis, after which PBMCs were separated by Ficoll-Histopaque density gradient centrifugation and cryopreserved in liquid nitrogen vapor phase. Analytical flow cytometry was used to check the purity and quantity of each magnetically sorted T cell population. Each sorted fraction had its genomic DNA isolated and then quantified by UV absorbance on a Nanodrop 2000c. Using the deep immunoSEQ assay, TCR CDR3 regions were amplified from genomic DNA by multiplex PCR. Extracted genomic DNA from each cell subset was distributed evenly across all wells of several immunoSEQ 96-well plates, and each plate was treated as a replicate. For sorted subsets, each replicate PCR was loaded with around 220 ng genomic DNA, equivalent to about 30,000 T cell genomes. Purified libraries were quantified with a Qubit 3.0 fluorometer, sized on a Bioanalyzer 2100, and re-quantified with the KAPA Library Quantification kit. Each immunoSEQ 96-well plate was sequenced on its own single-read 150-cycle Illumina NextSeq 550 flow cell. The original methods were these. The immunoSEQ output contained only junctional sequences without quality scores, so filtering could not match that applied to full-length reads. To assign V/J genes and CDR3, sequences were annotated against IMGT germline references using PyIR, a Python wrapper for IgBLAST v1.9. Reads were removed for weak V/J assignments (E-value above 1e-6), missing CDR3, stop codons, out-of-frame junctions, or ambiguous translated residues. V3J clonotypes were defined as sequences sharing an identical inferred V gene, J gene, and CDR3 amino acid sequence. Percentage overlap between repertoires was calculated by dividing the number of shared unique clonotypes by the size of the smaller repertoire. Richness of each repertoire was evaluated using RTK rarefaction, the Chao1 estimator, and Recon v2.1 estimates of unobserved clonotypes. Generation probabilities were computed with OLGA for all TCRbeta clonotypes obtained by the gDNA method from a few donors. TCRdb's version of the immuneACCESS table is confined to in-frame rearrangements and falls short of the full clone set. An unresolved V gene accounts for under half of the shortfall where checked; the remainder is of unknown origin. V and J calls and clone size are copied from that table; D and trimming were computed from the DNA. The sample data list around 1.6 million clones, and roughly 98% of these were observed just once. About 0.45% of the sample is held by the ten biggest clonotypes.

At the junction V is shortened by 4 bases and J by 1 base, with 10 bases in between. Based on the germline V gene, the CDR1 and CDR2 sequences are SNHLY and FYNNEI. Measured from the cysteine to the phenylalanine, the CDR3 is 15 residues long. The retained sequence is limited to the CDR3, 45 bases, with the frame set at the first base. With regard to this clone: There is no known antigen for this receptor. The record has no base qualities; no much larger clone is one base away.

This chain joins TRBV2 to TRBJ2-2; a tentative D match to TRBD1 spans 6 bases. Material: naive CD4+ T cells sorted from blood. This specimen's cell subset or site label, interpreted: CD45RA+ positively selected. This sequence was found in a man in his thirties or forties in good health. This receptor has the CDR3 CASSVRDMNTGELFF. Read as DNA, the sequence is TGTGCCAGCAGTGTCAGGGACATGAACACCGGGGAGCTGTTTTTT.